This entry describes one T cell receptor (beta chain). Its antigen is unidentified. CDR1 is MDHEN, CDR2 SYDVKM, per germline. V lost 6 bases, J lost 2 bases, and 13 bases lay in between. The CDR3 contains 15 residues. This entry is derived from a study of shared clonotypes between healthy human individuals. Naive CD8 cells were CD45RO-negative, positively selected for CCR7, excluding terminally differentiated effector memory CD45RA+ cells. Those who donated, Caucasian adults without exception, all lived in Nashville, Tennessee. Study findings and constraints: Naive subsets, compared against memory subsets, generally had larger estimated richness values.

Method: immunoSEQ multiplex PCR; TCRdb's copy keeps in-frame clones and lacks some. The data hold some 2,100,000 clones, with approximately 94% observed a single time. This receptor was identified in a man between 18 and 35 years old in good health. Some clones in this sample may be carry-over from other donors' samples. Sequenced material: naive CD8+ T cells from PBMCs. The rearrangement uses TRBV28 and TRBJ2-2; D not certain. CDR3 residues: CASRLDLRNTGELFF. DNA for the CDR3: TGTGCCAGCAGACTCGACCTGAGAAACACCGGGGAGCTGTTTTTT. Complete variable domain (other parts from reference TRBV28 and TRBJ2-2): DVKVTQSSRYLVKRTGEKVFLECVQDMDHENMFWYRQDPGLGLRLIYFSYDVKMKEKGDIPEGYSVSREKKERFSLILESASTNQTSMYLCASRLDLRNTGELFFGEGSRLTVL.